This is a list of T cell receptor beta chains from one sample in a study of post-analysis software for immune sequencing data. TCRdb re-analysed the PCR reads in MiXCR, keeping a single row per CDR3 protein. The data hold roughly 870,000 distinct CDR3 sequences, with under 70% observed a single time. Sequencing was performed on blood. These receptors all stem from a girl aged 5 to 17 with multiple sclerosis. Each CDR3 is given with its conserved first and last residue. D genes are given only for firm matches. Size values are once, few and many counts, or a class for expanded clones, and some rows have none.

v_gene,d_gene,j_gene,abundance,CDR3aa,CDR3nt
TRBV6-5,TRBD1,TRBJ2-3,NA,CASRQGYSTDTQYF,TGTGCCAGCCGACAGGGGTATAGCACAGATACGCAGTATTTT
TRBV20-1,TRBD1,TRBJ2-5,NA,CSARDPGQGLYEQYF,TGCAGTGCTAGAGATCCGGGACAGGGGCTCTACGAACAGTACTTC
TRBV25-1,TRBD2,TRBJ2-7,few,CPSTSVTSVSSYNEQYF,TGCCCCTCTACTTCAGTCACTAGCGTTTCCTCCTACAATGAGCAGTACTTC
TRBV7-2,TRBD2,TRBJ2-7,NA,CASSLVGGGDYEQYF,TGTGCCAGCAGCTTAGTCGGCGGGGGAGATTACGAGCAGTACTTC
TRBV6-6,TRBD2,TRBJ2-7,NA,CASSATSFSYEQYF,TGTGCCAGCAGTGCGACTAGCTTCTCCTACGAGCAGTACTTC
TRBV7-7,NA,TRBJ2-1,few,CASSSGPGNEQFF,TGTGCCAGCAGCTCGGGCCCTGGTAATGAGCAGTTCTTC
TRBV5-1,NA,TRBJ1-2,NA,CASSTDSTYGYTF,TGCGCCAGCAGCACGGACAGCACCTATGGCTACACCTTC
TRBV18,NA,TRBJ1-2,NA,CASSPSSPGPYGYTF,TGTGCCAGCTCACCATCATCACCAGGCCCATATGGCTACACCTTC
TRBV12-3/TRBV12-4,TRBD2,TRBJ2-1,NA,CASSYRPGTIRYNEQFF,TGTGCCAGCAGTTACAGACCCGGGACTATTCGCTACAATGAGCAGTTCTTC
TRBV2,TRBD1,TRBJ1-2,NA,CASRVWDSQFYGYTF,TGTGCCAGCAGGGTTTGGGACAGCCAATTTTATGGCTACACCTTC
TRBV20-1,NA,TRBJ1-2,few,CSARALGGKDGYTF,TGCAGTGCTAGAGCCCTAGGGGGGAAAGATGGCTACACCTTC